A selection of T cell receptor beta chains follows, all from one sample in a study of cytomegalovirus exposure and HLA in healthy donors. Produced via immunoSEQ multiplex PCR; TCRdb's table is partial and in-frame only. The table shows some 200,000 clones, with 81% occurring only once. The sequencing input was PBMCs. The source of these receptors is a woman aged 30 to 39 in good health and CMV-seronegative. Both conserved end residues are part of each CDR3. The D gene is left open where the match is weak. Expanded clones are given a class, and other clones once, few, many or no size at all.

>TRBJ2-5|TRBV30|NA|NA
TGTGCCTGGAGTGTTGGAGCGCAAGAGACCCAGTACTTC
CAWSVGAQETQYF
>TRBJ1-6|TRBV11-2|NA|NA
TGTGCCAGCAGCGTACAGGTGGATAATTCACCCCTCCACTTT
CASSVQVDNSPLHF
>TRBJ2-1|TRBV11-1|TRBD1|NA
TGTGCCAGCAGCCCGGGGACAGCGCATTACAATGAGCAGTTCTTC
CASSPGTAHYNEQFF
>TRBJ2-1|TRBV25-1|NA|NA
TGTGCCAGCAGTGAATTCGGACAGCGAAATGAGCAGTTCTTC
CASSEFGQRNEQFF
>TRBJ1-2|TRBV4-3|TRBD1|few
TGCGCCAGCAGCCGCCGATTGGCCGACAGGGCGGTTAACTATGGCTACACCTTC
CASSRRLADRAVNYGYTF
>TRBJ2-7|TRBV27|TRBD1|NA
TGTGCCAGCAGTTTCGACAGGGGAACCTACGAGCAGTACTTC
CASSFDRGTYEQYF
>TRBJ2-5|TRBV28|TRBD1|NA
TGTGCCAGCAGCCCTGGACAGGGATTGGGTCAAGAGACCCAGTACTTC
CASSPGQGLGQETQYF
>TRBJ2-2|TRBV28|TRBD1|NA
TGTGCCAGCAGATGGGGGACAGACGACACCGGGGAGCTGTTTTTT
CASRWGTDDTGELFF
>TRBJ1-4|TRBV28|TRBD1|NA
TGTGCCAGCAGTCCCACAGGGGGCGCGGGAGCTAATGAAAAACTGTTTTTT
CASSPTGGAGANEKLFF
>TRBJ1-4|TRBV27|TRBD1|few
TGTGCCAGCAGCCCGTCGGGACAGGGAAATGAAAAACTGTTTTTT
CASSPSGQGNEKLFF
>TRBJ2-4|TRBV7-8|NA|few
TGTGCCAGCAGCGCGGGGACTTCGGCCAAAAACATTCAGTACTTC
CASSAGTSAKNIQYF
>TRBJ1-4|TRBV6-1|TRBD1|NA
TGTGCCACCAGCGAACAGGGGCTTAATGAAAAACTGTTTTTT
CATSEQGLNEKLFF
>TRBJ2-3|TRBV7-3|TRBD2|NA
TGTGCCAGCAGCCCTGGACCAAGCGGGAGTACAGATACGCAGTATTTT
CASSPGPSGSTDTQYF
>TRBJ1-4|TRBV30|NA|NA
TGTGCCTGGAGTGGAGGGGAAAAACTGTTTTTT
CAWSGGEKLFF
>TRBJ2-4|TRBV4-1|TRBD1|NA
TGCGCCAGCAGCCAGTGGGCGTTACGGATAGAAAGACAGGGAAACAGTCAGTACTTC
CASSQWALRIERQGNSQYF
>TRBJ2-1|TRBV10-1|NA|NA
TGCGCCAGCAGCCAGGGCCCAAACTCCTACAATGAGCAGTTCTTC
CASSQGPNSYNEQFF
>TRBJ2-2|TRBV7-8|NA|NA
TGTGCCACAGCTCGGGACACCGGGGAGCTGTTTTTT
CATARDTGELFF
>TRBJ2-7|TRBV28|NA|NA
TGTGCCAGCAGTTTAACAGCCTCCTACGAGCAGTACTTC
CASSLTASYEQYF
>TRBJ1-5|TRBV30|TRBD1|NA
TGTGCCTGGGCCGACAGGGACAATCAGCCCCAGCATTTT
CAWADRDNQPQHF
>TRBJ1-5|TRBV4-1|NA|NA
TGCGCCAGCAGCCAGGAGGGGGGGGGTCGGAATAGCAATCAGCCCCAGCATTTT
CASSQEGGGRNSNQPQHF
>TRBJ1-3|TRBV18|TRBD1|NA
TGTGCCAGCTCATCGACAGGGGGCAAGGACACCATATATTTT
CASSSTGGKDTIYF
>TRBJ2-1|TRBV7-9|TRBD2|NA
TGTGCCAGCAGCTTACCGACTAGCGGGACTGACAATGAGCAGTTCTTC
CASSLPTSGTDNEQFF
>TRBJ1-1|TRBV6-5|NA|NA
TGTGCCAACAGTTATGAGGGGAGGACTGAAGCTTTCTTT
CANSYEGRTEAFF
>TRBJ1-2|TRBV28|TRBD1|few
TGTGCCAGCAGTTTGCCGACAGGGGGTTTCAGCTATGGCTACACCTTC
CASSLPTGGFSYGYTF
>TRBJ2-7|TRBV27|TRBD2|NA
TGTGCCAGCAGTCGAGGACTAGAGGTTCACTACGAGCAGTACTTC
CASSRGLEVHYEQYF